The sequence of this TCR beta chain was determined in a study of regulatory T cells in long-lasting Graves disease. This CDR3 comprises 17 residues. V gave up 3 bases and J gave up 6 bases; unmatched junction bases: 17. The germline V gene has CDR1 MNHNS and CDR2 SASEGT. To note about this clonotype: The antigen is undetermined.

Time point noted: newly diagnosed GD, antithyroid drugs for less than 3 months. Making the TCR library involved RNA that had been extracted from PBMCs. The EDTA tubes were filled with around 8.1 milliliters of drawn peripheral blood. General study points: Patients with persistent disease showed a bias toward TRBV28, TRBJ1-2 and TRBJ2-5.

For TCR beta, libraries came from iRepertoire HTBI primers and Arm-PCR of CDR3 regions. TCRdb ran MiXCR on the multiplex PCR reads and lists one entry per CDR3 protein. This table holds roughly 420,000 distinct CDR3 sequences, 16% found once. The same data also went into a second study, on T cells in Graves' hyperthyroidism and ophthalmopathy. From that paper: Stability of Graves' hyperthyroidism was defined as absent ophthalmopathy progression within 18 months.

The chain joins TRBV6-1 to TRBJ2-7; 7 bases map to TRBD1. The sequencing here drew on peripheral blood mononuclear cells (PBMCs), taken at new diagnosis, from a patient treated with antithyroid drugs. This TCR was sampled from a woman aged 30 to 39 with Graves disease. CDR3 bases: TGTGCCAGCAGTGACCGCTACGAGACAGGGTCTAGGTGCGAGCAGTACTTC. It is translated as CASSDRYETGSRCEQYF.